This T cell receptor (beta chain) comes out of a study of T cells after posttransplantation cyclophosphamide. Cyclophosphamide on days +3 and +4 followed busulfan-fludarabine conditioning and a marrow graft. The method was immunoSEQ multiplex PCR; TCRdb's version includes in-frame clones alone and lacks a portion of them. The sample holds several thousand clones; less than 2% are singletons and the top ten take 28%. V was cut by 5 bases and J by 0 bases, with 6 bases left in between. Per germline, CDR1 GTSNPN and CDR2 SVGIG (reference sequence). This CDR3 comprises 12 residues. This clone was counted only a few times.

This sequence was found in a male patient aged 30 to 39 who received an allogeneic stem cell transplant from a related donor, was CMV-positive, and had no GVHD. The graft donor may have contributed some T cells. The specimen comprised PBMCs, sampled roughly 220 days after a stem cell transplant with posttransplant cyclophosphamide. The chain carries TRBV30 and TRBJ2-3, with D perhaps matching TRBD2 (6 bases). Written as DNA, the CDR3 is TGTGCCTGGGGAGGGAGCACAGATACGCAGTATTTT. Translation: CAWGGSTDTQYF. The whole variable domain, remainder taken from reference TRBV30 and TRBJ2-3, is SQTIHQWPATLVQPVGSPLSLECTVEGTSNPNLYWYRQAAGRGLQLLFYSVGIGQISSEVPQNLSASRPQDRQFILSSKKLLLSDSGFYLCAWGGSTDTQYFGPGTRLTVL.